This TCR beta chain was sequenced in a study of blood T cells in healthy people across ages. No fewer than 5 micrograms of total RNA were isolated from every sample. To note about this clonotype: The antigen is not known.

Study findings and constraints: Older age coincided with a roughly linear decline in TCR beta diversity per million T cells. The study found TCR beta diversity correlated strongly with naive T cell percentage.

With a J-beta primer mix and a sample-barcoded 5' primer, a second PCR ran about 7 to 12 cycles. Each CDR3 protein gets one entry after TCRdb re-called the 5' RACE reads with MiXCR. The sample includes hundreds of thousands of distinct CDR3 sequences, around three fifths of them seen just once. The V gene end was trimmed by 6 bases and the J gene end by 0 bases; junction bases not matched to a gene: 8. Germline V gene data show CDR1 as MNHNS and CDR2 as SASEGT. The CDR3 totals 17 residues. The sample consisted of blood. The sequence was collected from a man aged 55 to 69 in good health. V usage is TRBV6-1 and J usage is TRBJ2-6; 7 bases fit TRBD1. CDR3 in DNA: TGTGCCAGCAGCCGACAGGGCCTAAGCTCTGGGGCCAACGTCCTGACTTTC. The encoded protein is CASSRQGLSSGANVLTF.